These T cell receptor beta chains were read from a single sample in a study of CDR3 diversity in severe acne. In TCRdb, the PCR reads were re-called with MiXCR into one record per CDR3 protein. The data show approximately 77,000 distinct CDR3 sequences, about 53% seen once. The specimen was blood. These receptors came from a male donor with severe acne vulgaris. CDR3s leave out the opening cysteine and the closing phenylalanine or tryptophan. Each record gives: V gene, J gene, clone size, CDR3 protein. Size values are once, few and many counts, or a class for expanded clones, and some rows have none.

TRBV7-9,TRBJ1-1,NA,ASSLPGQPTEAF
TRBV7-3,TRBJ1-5,NA,ASSPDRGSGQPQH
TRBV11-2,TRBJ1-1,few,ASSPTGGGTEAF
TRBV10-3,TRBJ1-2,medium-sized,AIRSETGRGYT
TRBV7-2,TRBJ1-1,many,ASSLLRQPNTEAF
TRBV6-1,TRBJ1-5,NA,ASIGWGSANQPQH
TRBV2,TRBJ1-6,NA,ASSVRGENSPLH
TRBV5-1,TRBJ1-1,NA,ASSLRADTEAF
TRBV9,TRBJ2-3,NA,ASSFTGSSTGTQY
TRBV9,TRBJ2-2,many,ASTQRGTGELF
TRBV15,TRBJ1-6,NA,ATSRETRNSPLH
TRBV7-9,TRBJ1-1,NA,ASSLVVMNTEAF
TRBV27,TRBJ2-7,NA,ASGGASEQY
TRBV28,TRBJ2-7,NA,ASSFDNEQY
TRBV4-2,TRBJ2-3,NA,ASSQDSSGGDYNEQY
TRBV7-9,TRBJ2-5,NA,ASTEGETQY
TRBV7-2,TRBJ2-1,many,ASSSGTSGRGEQF
TRBV28,TRBJ2-7,NA,ASSSTLGLAQYEQY
TRBV7-2,TRBJ2-7,NA,ASSWGLAGDEQY
TRBV7-9,TRBJ1-3,few,ASSGRTAVSGNTIY
TRBV19,TRBJ2-6,many,ASSLRKSLTGANVLT
TRBV25-1,TRBJ1-2,few,ASSEWGIANYGYT
TRBV7-2,TRBJ2-6,many,ASSPGFPPSGANVLT
TRBV6-1,TRBJ2-3,once,ASSERTGVDTLY
TRBV6-1,TRBJ1-2,few,ASSELLLNYGYT
TRBV20-1,TRBJ1-2,many,SAPRPRGSYGYT
TRBV7-8,TRBJ2-7,NA,ASSQRGGPYEQY
TRBV7-6,TRBJ1-5,medium-sized,ASSLVPEGNQPQH
TRBV2,TRBJ2-1,many,ASSEGLAGHNEQF
TRBV24-1,TRBJ1-1,NA,ATSSAPGQGPMNTEAF
TRBV10-1,TRBJ2-7,NA,ASSGTSGRFPYEQY
TRBV5-8,TRBJ2-2,NA,ASSPRRMRAGELF
TRBV2,TRBJ2-5,many,ASELDGETQY
TRBV24-1,TRBJ2-6,once,ATSDTRANVLT
TRBV9,TRBJ2-5,NA,ASSLGAEETQC
TRBV25-1,TRBJ1-2,many,ASSDRTGGALGGYT
TRBV2,TRBJ1-2,many,ASSDLTDYGYT
TRBV7-9,TRBJ2-3,few,ASSPVGDTQY
TRBV2,TRBJ2-7,NA,ASGGGKGYEQY
TRBV15,TRBJ1-1,NA,ATSRDLGAVTEAF
TRBV7-9,TRBJ2-2,NA,ASSPSPGGELF
TRBV9,TRBJ2-2,NA,ASSPRTAANTGELF